The clone carrying this T cell receptor (beta chain) was seen repeatedly, ten times or more. Antigen specificity is unknown. It was with a sample-barcoded 5' primer and a J-beta primer mix that a second PCR of roughly 7 to 12 cycles was run. TCRdb re-called the 5' RACE reads through MiXCR, storing one row per CDR3 protein. The sample includes about 1.6 million distinct CDR3 sequences, approximately 32% of them seen just once. This specimen belongs to a study of blood T cells in healthy people across ages. Study conclusions and caveats: Conclusively comparing naive with antigen-experienced cells was impossible with unsorted PBMCs.

The study recruited healthy Caucasian donors from Russia who were aged roughly 6 to 90. The specimen was blood. This TCR was recovered from a woman in her 30s in good health.

The CDR3 protein is CASSLASGGAYNEQFF. DNA for the CDR3: TGTGCCAGCAGCTTAGCTAGCGGGGGGGCCTACAATGAGCAGTTCTTC. The genes are TRBV7-2 and TRBJ2-1; 11 bases are shared with TRBD2. Germline values: CDR1 SGHTA, CDR2 FQGNSA. J lost 2 bases, V lost 0 bases, and 0 bases had no gene match. This CDR3 spans 16 amino acids.